This TCR beta chain was sequenced for a study of blood T cell repertoires in COVID-19. Background on the study: Sources were T cells, B-cell-depleted T cells, or PBMCs; the material itself was cDNA or gDNA.

The CDR3 has 17 amino acids. The ends lost 3 bases at V and 4 bases at J; junction bases unmatched: 10. Germline V gene lookup returns CDR1 LNHDA and CDR2 SQIVND (reference sequence). Patients at the Seattle site were enrolled during active infection and followed longitudinally. The protocol was immunoSEQ multiplex PCR, while the TCRdb copy is restricted to in-frame clones and leaves out a portion. The sample consists of 75,000 to 90,000 clones, roughly 80% of them appearing once. Sequenced input: peripheral blood. The origin of this receptor is a man between 60 and 75 years old with COVID-19, enrolled during active disease. The chain joins TRBV19 to TRBJ2-1, with 9 bases identical to TRBD2. DNA of the CDR3: TGTGCCAGTAGTATTTTCGGTAGCGGGAGTATATACAATGAGCAGTTCTTC. Translation: CASSIFGSGSIYNEQFF. The complete variable domain, with remaining parts taken from reference TRBV19 and TRBJ2-1, reads DGGITQSPKYLFRKEGQNVTLSCEQNLNHDAMYWYRQDPGQGLRLIYYSQIVNDFQKGDIAEGYSVSREKKESFPLTVTSAQKNPTAFYLCASSIFGSGSIYNEQFFGPGTRLTVL.